The 32 T cell receptor beta chains reported below all come from one sample, sequenced in a study of T cells expressing NK-cell markers. Using the 5' RACE reads, TCRdb records one entry per CDR3 protein without DNA. The sample holds 300,000 to 450,000 distinct CDR3 sequences. The sample consisted of blood T cells: a sorted CD56 or NKG2C T cell subset, CD4+ or CD8+ T cells, or bulk PBMC T cells (not recorded which). Receptor source: a man aged 18 to 69 in good health.

The chain links TRBV10-3 to TRBJ1-4. Germline lookup yields CDR1 ENHRY and CDR2 SYGVKD. The CDR3 loop spans 13 amino acids. The CDR3: CAIGEVFYEKLFF.

V usage is TRBV6-1 and J usage is TRBJ2-5; lacking DNA, the TRBD2 call made by TCRdb goes unchecked. The length of the CDR3 is 14 residues. In germline, CDR1 is MNHNS, CDR2 SASEGT. The CDR3 loop reads CASSPALPKETQYF.

CDR3 region: CASSQQPGLGSEQYF. The V gene is TRBV3-1, the J gene TRBJ2-7; the TCRdb D gene call, TRBD2, has no DNA to confirm it. Germline V gene data show CDR1 as LGHDT and CDR2 as YNNKEL (reference sequence). The CDR3 has 15 residues.

This chain connects TRBV18 to TRBJ1-1. The V gene's germline CDR1 is KGHSH and CDR2 LQKENI. This CDR3 has 14 amino acids. CDR3 in amino acids: CASSPTGFATEAFF.

The rearrangement joins TRBV11-2 to TRBJ2-3; with no DNA, the TCRdb D assignment of TRBD2 cannot be verified. Germline CDR1 reads SGHAT; CDR2 reads FQNNGV. CDR3 size: 15 residues. The chain's CDR3 is CASSLTSGGTDTQYF.

The chain carries TRBV6-5 and TRBJ1-5. CDR1 MNHEY and CDR2 SVGAGI come from the germline V gene. This CDR3 region has 13 residues. CDR3 protein: CASSYSRDQPQHF.

The genes are TRBV7-8 and TRBJ2-3; TCRdb gives TRBD1 as the D gene, but with no DNA this cannot be confirmed. Germline V lookup: CDR1 SGHVS, CDR2 FQNEAQ. CDR3 length: 17 residues. CDR3 sequence reads: CASSLASGVRSTDTQYF.

The chain is built from TRBV10-3 and TRBJ1-4; the TRBD1 assignment by TCRdb is unverifiable without DNA. Germline CDR1 is ENHRY and CDR2 is SYGVKD. The CDR3 sequence is 15 residues long. The CDR3 region is CAISELGTGPEKLFF.

The chain has TRBV20-1 and TRBJ1-5; TCRdb reports TRBD1, a call that lacks DNA to check it against. Germline V gives CDR1 DFQATT, CDR2 SNEGSKA (reference sequence). The CDR3 contains 13 residues. CDR3 protein: CSAGTGYYQPQHF.

The chain uses TRBV12-3 or TRBV12-4 and TRBJ1-2; TCRdb's D call, TRBD1, is unchecked because there is no DNA. The CDR3 totals 14 residues. The CDR3 region is CASSDSPPGYGYTF.

The chain carries TRBV7-9 and TRBJ1-2. The CDR3 has 14 residues. The germline gives CDR1 SEHNR, CDR2 FQNEAQ (reference sequence). CDR3 in amino acids: CASSLSDRALGYTF.

This sequence joins TRBV15 and TRBJ1-2. This CDR3 region has 12 residues. Germline CDR1 reads LNHNV; CDR2 reads YYDKDF (reference sequence). The CDR3 region is CATSRDYSGGTF.

The chain couples TRBV5-1 to TRBJ1-3; TCRdb designates TRBD1, a call that cannot be tested without DNA. CDR1 is SGHRS and CDR2 is YFSETQ in the germline V gene. CDR3 length: 17 residues. CDR3 region: CASSLLLGGFTGNTIYF.

This sequence joins TRBV24-1 and TRBJ2-7; as DNA is missing, the TRBD1 call by TCRdb cannot be tested. This CDR3 comprises 12 residues. Germline V gene lookup returns CDR1 KGHDR and CDR2 SFDVKD. Here the CDR3 reads CATGTGIRQQYF.

The V call is TRBV6-1, the J call TRBJ2-5; without DNA, the TCRdb call of TRBD1 cannot be checked. This CDR3 contains 15 residues. In germline, CDR1 is MNHNS, CDR2 SASEGT. CDR3 protein: CASRTDRGIQETQYF.

The chain links TRBV5-1 to TRBJ2-3; the TCRdb call, TRBD2, lacks DNA for checking. Germline V lookup: CDR1 SGHRS, CDR2 YFSETQ. The CDR3 extends over 17 amino acids. CDR3 in amino acids: CASSSPGLAGSADTQYF.

The chain links TRBV4-1 to TRBJ1-5. Looked up from germline, CDR1 is MGHRA and CDR2 is YSYEKL. The CDR3 contains 14 residues. CDR3 sequence: CASSQMGGNQPQHF.

V and J are TRBV12-5 and TRBJ2-5; TCRdb selects TRBD1, and the lack of DNA leaves this call unchecked. The germline V gene has CDR1 LGHNT and CDR2 FRNRAP. The CDR3 is 15 residues long. The CDR3 here is CASGMAGGRQETQYF.

The chain uses TRBV12-3 or TRBV12-4 and TRBJ1-6; TCRdb indicates TRBD1, and absent DNA this call remains unverified. The CDR3 runs to 15 residues. The CDR3 reads CASSVTAAYNSPLHF.

The chain joins TRBV7-2 to TRBJ1-4; absent DNA, TCRdb's TRBD1 call cannot be checked. This CDR3 has 16 amino acids. Germline V lookup: CDR1 SGHTA, CDR2 FQGNSA. CDR3 sequence: CASSGGGTGRWEKLFF.

The chain has TRBV7-9 and TRBJ2-7; the D call from TCRdb, TRBD1, cannot be confirmed without DNA. The CDR3 loop spans 15 amino acids. In germline, CDR1 is SEHNR, CDR2 FQNEAQ (reference sequence). The chain's CDR3 is CASSLSGTGGREQYF. The full variable domain, in which reference TRBV7-9 and TRBJ2-7 provide the parts outside the CDR3, is DTGVSQNPRHKITKRGQNVTFRCDPISEHNRLYWYRQTLGQGPEFLTYFQNEAQLEKSRLLSDRFSAERPKGSFSTLEIQRTEQGDSAMYLCASSLSGTGGREQYFGPGTRLTVT.

The V gene is TRBV12-3 or TRBV12-4, the J gene TRBJ2-7. This CDR3 is built from 14 residues. The CDR3 region is CASSSAGRAYEQYF.

The J gene is TRBJ1-2, the V gene TRBV10-3. The germline V gene encodes CDR1 ENHRY and CDR2 SYGVKD. The CDR3 sequence is 13 residues long. The CDR3 spells CAISEALKYGYTF.

The chain has TRBV20-1 and TRBJ1-4. The CDR3 extends over 12 amino acids. CDR1 DFQATT and CDR2 SNEGSKA come from the germline V gene (reference sequence). The CDR3 sequence is CSARDFAEKLFF.

The V and J genes are TRBV20-1 and TRBJ2-1; no DNA is available, so the TRBD2 call from TCRdb remains unchecked. Looked up from germline, CDR1 is DFQATT and CDR2 is SNEGSKA (reference sequence). This CDR3 region has 16 residues. CDR3 amino acids: CSARAPTSGGYNEQFF.

The chain is built from TRBV20-1 and TRBJ2-3; there is no DNA to check the TCRdb D call of TRBD2. CDR3 length: 15 amino acids. Germline loops: CDR1 DFQATT, CDR2 SNEGSKA (reference sequence). CDR3 sequence reads: CSATIAGGRTDTQYF.

V and J are TRBV7-9 and TRBJ1-1; TCRdb's D gene call, TRBD1, goes unchecked for lack of DNA. The germline CDR1 and CDR2 sequences are SEHNR and FQNEAQ (reference sequence). The CDR3 spans 14 residues. CDR3 sequence: CASSPQGDGTEAFF.

J is TRBJ2-1 and V is TRBV5-1. The CDR3 has 13 residues. CDR1 SGHRS and CDR2 YFSETQ come from the germline V gene. The CDR3 region is CASSFNSLNEQFF.

The rearrangement uses TRBV12-3 or TRBV12-4 and TRBJ2-5; the TCRdb call, TRBD1, lacks DNA for checking. The CDR3 is made up of 15 amino acids. The CDR3 loop reads CASSLAAGWGQTQYF.

The chain uses TRBV2 and TRBJ2-3. This CDR3 comprises 13 residues. Germline values: CDR1 SNHLY, CDR2 FYNNEI. This CDR3 reads CASSHNLGDTQYF.

This sequence joins TRBV2 and TRBJ2-1; there is no DNA to check the TCRdb D call of TRBD1. The germline V gene has CDR1 SNHLY and CDR2 FYNNEI. This CDR3 is built from 15 residues. The CDR3 spells CASTRMGEQYNEQFF.

The genes are TRBV25-1 and TRBJ2-3; TCRdb indicates TRBD2, and absent DNA this call remains unverified. This CDR3 region has 14 residues. CDR1 and CDR2 from the germline V gene are MGHDK and SYGVNS. The CDR3: CASSYPSGTDTQYF.